The 20 T cell receptor beta chains below come from one sample, sequenced in a study of cytomegalovirus exposure and HLA in healthy donors. PCR employed 60 Vbeta and 13 Jbeta primers. The repertoire was sequenced with immunoSEQ multiplex PCR; TCRdb's copy has only in-frame clones and lacks some. There are 200,000 to 300,000 clones in the sample; approximately 85% occur only once, and roughly 2% lies in the top ten. The sequencing input was PBMCs. The receptors shown here come from a woman aged 40-49 years in good health and CMV-seropositive.

This sequence joins TRBV5-1 and TRBJ2-7, with 8 bases identical to TRBD1. Germline loops: CDR1 SGHRS, CDR2 YFSETQ. This CDR3 is built from 14 residues. The ends lost 4 bases at V and 2 bases at J; junction bases unmatched: 5. CDR3: CASSLGQVAYEQYF. CDR3 DNA sequence: TGCGCCAGCAGCCTGGGACAGGTAGCCTACGAGCAGTACTTC.

The J gene is TRBJ2-5, the V gene TRBV5-1, with unresolved D. The CDR3 consists of 13 residues. V was cut by 6 bases and J by 0 bases, with 9 bases left in between. Germline assignment: CDR1 SGHRS and CDR2 YFSETQ. The CDR3 is CASNGGNQETQYF. The CDR3 DNA sequence: TGCGCCAGCAATGGCGGAAACCAAGAGACCCAGTACTTC.

There are a few counts of this clone. An end of the junction differs from the germline gene, which may be a read error. This chain links TRBV7-7 with TRBJ1-2; D uncertain. This CDR3 is built from 14 residues. Germline V CDR1 and CDR2: SSHAT, FNYEAQ (reference sequence). The CDR3 is CASSFSDGGYGYTF. The CDR3 DNA reads as TGTGCTAGCAGCTTTAGCGACGGAGGATATGGCTACACCTTC.

This clone ranks as medium-sized. The chain couples TRBV6-4 to TRBJ1-6; unclear D gene. The ends were cut back, 2 bases at V and 9 bases at J, with 11 bases in the middle. The CDR3 has 14 amino acids. CDR1 is MRHNA, CDR2 SNTAGT, per germline. DNA of the CDR3: TGTGCCAGCAGTGACCGGGGAGGGAGTTCACCCCTCCACTTT. It translates to CASSDRGGSSPLHF.

This clone was seen a few times. The CDR3 here is CASLVTRSGNTIYF. In DNA form, the CDR3 reads TGTGCCAGCCTAGTGACCCGCTCTGGAAACACCATATATTTT. The rearrangement uses TRBV6-1 and TRBJ1-3; D call uncertain. In germline, CDR1 is MNHNS, CDR2 SASEGT. The CDR3 covers 14 residues. The V gene lost 8 bases and the J gene lost 0 bases, with 11 bases spanning the gap.

The chain links TRBV11-3 to TRBJ2-7, with 10 bases that match TRBD1. Germline CDR1 SGHNT, CDR2 YENEEA. V trimming: 2 bases; J trimming: 1 base; junction bases outside the gene matches: 8. This CDR3 comprises 17 residues. In nucleotides, the CDR3 is TGTGCCAGCAGCTTACGGGGACAGGGGACGCCATCCTACGAGCAGTACTTC. This encodes CASSLRGQGTPSYEQYF.

The rearrangement links TRBV25-1 to TRBJ2-7, with D possibly matching TRBD1 (6 bases). V was cut by 3 bases and J by 12 bases, with 18 bases left in between. The CDR3 is made up of 13 amino acids. The germline gives CDR1 MGHDK, CDR2 SYGVNS. Here the CDR3 reads CASSEILQGPTYF. CDR3 coding DNA: TGTGCCAGCAGTGAGATCCTACAGGGTCCGACGTACTTC.

This clone was counted only a few times. This sequence joins TRBV6-4 and TRBJ2-3; D gene uncertain. Germline-derived CDR1 and CDR2 are MRHNA and SNTAGT. Trimming shortened V by 3 bases and J by 2 bases, and 9 bases separated the two germline ends. The CDR3 covers 14 residues. The CDR3, as DNA: TGTGCCAGCAGTGATGGCCTTCACACAGATACGCAGTATTTT. This encodes CASSDGLHTDTQYF.

The J gene is TRBJ1-2, the V gene TRBV5-4; 11 nucleotides match TRBD1. Germline-derived CDR1 and CDR2 are SGHNT and YYREEE (reference sequence). V shed 3 bases and J 7 bases; nucleotides not matched to a gene: 5. The length of the CDR3 is 14 residues. CDR3 DNA sequence: TGTGCCAGCAGCTGGGACAGGGGGACTCGTGGCTACACCTTC. Protein sequence: CASSWDRGTRGYTF.

The V gene is TRBV18, the J gene TRBJ2-1; 8 bases align to TRBD2. The V and J ends lost 0 bases and 2 bases, in that order; junction bases with no gene match: 6. This CDR3 is built from 17 residues. In germline, CDR1 is KGHSH, CDR2 LQKENI. The chain's CDR3 is CASSPPVSSGTYNEQFF. As DNA, the CDR3 is TGTGCCAGCTCACCACCGGTTAGTAGCGGGACCTACAATGAGCAGTTCTTC.

The chain has TRBV7-3 and TRBJ2-5; TRBD1 aligns across 11 bases. Near its end, the DNA agrees better with TRBJ2-7, so the J call may be wrong. Germline CDR1 SGHTA, CDR2 FQGTGA. The CDR3 totals 14 residues. CDR3 region: CASSFPDRGREQYF. The CDR3 DNA reads as TGTGCCAGCAGCTTCCCGGACAGGGGGCGCGAGCAGTACTTC.

The chain combines TRBV5-8 with TRBJ1-2; 11 bases match TRBD1. V shed 0 bases and J 4 bases; nucleotides not matched to a gene: 8. The CDR3 totals 17 residues. The V gene's germline CDR1 is SGHTS and CDR2 YDEGEE. The CDR3: CASSLVRTGGAGYGYTF. Written as DNA, the CDR3 is TGTGCCAGCAGCTTGGTGAGGACAGGGGGCGCTGGCTATGGCTACACCTTC. The whole variable domain, remainder taken from reference TRBV5-8 and TRBJ1-2, is EAGVTQSPTHLIKTRGQQATLRCSPISGHTSVYWYQQALGLGLQFLLWYDEGEERNRGNFPPRFSGRQFPNYSSELNVNALELEDSALYLCASSLVRTGGAGYGYTFGSGTRLTVV.

The genes are TRBV7-2 and TRBJ1-2, with 8 nucleotides matching TRBD1. Germline V gene data show CDR1 as SGHTA and CDR2 as FQGNSA. This CDR3 is 16 amino acids long. V lost 2 bases to trimming and J lost 0 bases; unmatched junction nucleotides: 5. The chain's CDR3 is CASSLRQGQTNYGYTF. Here the CDR3 DNA reads TGTGCCAGCAGCTTAAGACAGGGGCAAACTAACTATGGCTACACCTTC.

As concerns this clone: One junction end does not reproduce the germline sequence, and a read error may be involved. This chain joins TRBV15 and TRBJ1-1, with no clear D. Germline lookup yields CDR1 LNHNV and CDR2 YYDKDF (reference sequence). The CDR3 covers 16 residues. The CDR3 region is CATSRDSGGMGSDAFF. The CDR3, as DNA: TGTGCCACCAGCAGAGATAGTGGAGGGATGGGCTCTGACGCTTTCTTT.

The gene calls are TRBV19 and TRBJ1-1; TRBD1 agrees at 11 bases. V was clipped by 5 bases and J by 7 bases; unmatched bases: 6. The CDR3 spans 14 residues. Per germline, CDR1 LNHDA and CDR2 SQIVND (reference sequence). CDR3 loop: CASSLDRGRFEAFF. CDR3 nucleotides: TGTGCCAGTAGTTTGGACAGGGGGCGCTTTGAAGCTTTCTTT.

This rearrangement joins TRBV19 to TRBJ2-5; 7 bases are a match to TRBD1. The CDR3 consists of 14 residues. Germline trimming cut 1 base from V and 5 bases from J; bases unmatched to any gene: 4. Germline-derived CDR1 and CDR2 are LNHDA and SQIVND (reference sequence). CDR3 nucleotides: TGTGCCAGTAGTATAGGAAGGGGGCTGGAGACCCAGTACTTC. This translates into CASSIGRGLETQYF.

V usage is TRBV19 and J usage is TRBJ1-6; the D is unclear. CDR1 LNHDA and CDR2 SQIVND come from the germline V gene (reference sequence). V was shortened by 4 bases and J by 8 bases, with 9 bases between the two germline ends. This CDR3 comprises 13 residues. CDR3 amino acids: CASSTLRDSPLHF. CDR3 DNA sequence: TGTGCCAGTAGTACTTTGAGAGATTCACCCCTCCACTTT.

V usage is TRBV18 and J usage is TRBJ2-1; D not resolved. The germline V and J ends were trimmed by 6 bases and 0 bases, with 12 bases remaining between them. The germline gives CDR1 KGHSH, CDR2 LQKENI. The CDR3 is 15 amino acids. In DNA form, the CDR3 reads TGTGCCAGCTCCACCGAGATAAGCTCCTACAATGAGCAGTTCTTC. It translates to CASSTEISSYNEQFF. Full variable domain (missing parts from reference TRBV18 and TRBJ2-1): NAGVMQNPRHLVRRRGQEARLRCSPMKGHSHVYWYRQLPEEGLKFMVYLQKENIIDESGMPKERFSAEFPKEGPSILRIQQVVRGDSAAYFCASSTEISSYNEQFFGPGTRLTVL.

The rearrangement uses TRBV21-1 and TRBJ2-3; the table's D call, TRBD2, was not checked against the DNA. TRBV21-1 has pseudogene status. The CDR3 consists of 19 residues. The CDR3 sequence is CASTLQGEVSGIRTDTQYF. The CDR3 nucleotides are TGTGCCAGCACCCTCCAGGGGGAGGTTAGCGGGATCCGCACAGATACGCAGTATTTT.

This sequence joins TRBV29-1 and TRBJ2-5; D is possibly TRBD1 (5 bases). Germline assignment: CDR1 SQVTM and CDR2 ANQGSEA. The CDR3 has 15 amino acids. V was cut by 1 base and J by 4 bases, with 16 bases left in between. The CDR3 here is CSVEGIDSSSETQYF. CDR3 in DNA: TGCAGCGTTGAAGGGATTGACAGTTCTTCAGAGACCCAGTACTTC.